The clone carrying this TCR beta chain was seen ten or more times. What it binds is unknown. This specimen belongs to a study of T-cell reconstitution after alpha-beta-depleted transplantation in children. This sample's TCRbeta library carried unique molecular identifier barcodes. TCRdb re-derived calls from the PCR reads in MiXCR, one entry per CDR3 protein. The table records about 300,000 distinct CDR3 sequences, just over 7.5% of them present only once. V lost 6 bases and J lost 0, with 12 bases in between. Germline lookup yields CDR1 MNHEY and CDR2 SVGEGT. The CDR3 has 15 amino acids. General study points: Among T cells one year after transplant, newly produced cells accounted for most counts and diversity.

The specimen comprised peripheral blood, sampled 360 days after TCRalphabeta/CD19-depleted stem cell transplant. The rearrangement joins TRBV6-2 or TRBV6-3 to TRBJ1-5; D unclear. The sequence derives from a female patient aged 2 to 10 who had a stem cell transplant for Fanconi anemia, so the T cells may come from the graft donor. The CDR3 spells CASSTHRHSNQPQHF. CDR3 DNA: TGTGCCAGCAGCACCCATAGACATAGCAATCAGCCCCAGCATTTT.